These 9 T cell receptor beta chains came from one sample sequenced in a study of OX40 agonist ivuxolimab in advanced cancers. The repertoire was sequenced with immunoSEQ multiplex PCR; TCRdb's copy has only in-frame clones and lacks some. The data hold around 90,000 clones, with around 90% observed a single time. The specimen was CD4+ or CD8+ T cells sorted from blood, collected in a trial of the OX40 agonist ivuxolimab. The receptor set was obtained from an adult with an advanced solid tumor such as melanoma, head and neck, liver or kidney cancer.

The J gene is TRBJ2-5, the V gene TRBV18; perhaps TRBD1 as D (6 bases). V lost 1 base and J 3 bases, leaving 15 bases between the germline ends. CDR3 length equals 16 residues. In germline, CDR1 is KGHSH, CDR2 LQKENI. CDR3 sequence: CASSPLQGRLKETQYF. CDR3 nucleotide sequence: TGTGCCAGCTCACCACTACAGGGAAGGTTAAAAGAGACCCAGTACTTC.

The CDR3 DNA is TGCGCCAGCACCGATAGACAGGTCCTAACCGGGGAGCTGTTTTTT. It is translated as CASTDRQVLTGELFF. The gene calls are TRBV5-1 and TRBJ2-2, with D perhaps TRBD1 (6 bases). The germline CDR1 and CDR2 sequences are SGHRS and YFSETQ. The CDR3 length is 15 residues. Trimming left V 6 bases short and J 5 bases short, with 17 bases between.

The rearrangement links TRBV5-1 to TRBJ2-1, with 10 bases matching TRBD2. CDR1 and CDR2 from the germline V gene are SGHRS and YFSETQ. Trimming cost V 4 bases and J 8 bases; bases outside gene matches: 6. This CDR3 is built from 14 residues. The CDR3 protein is CASSPMTSGHEQFF. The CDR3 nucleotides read TGCGCCAGCAGCCCCATGACTAGCGGGCATGAGCAGTTCTTC. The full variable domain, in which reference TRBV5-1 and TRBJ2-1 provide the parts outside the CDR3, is KAGVTQTPRYLIKTRGQQVTLSCSPISGHRSVSWYQQTPGQGLQFLFEYFSETQRNKGNFPGRFSGRQFSNSRSEMNVSTLELGDSALYLCASSPMTSGHEQFFGPGTRLTVL.

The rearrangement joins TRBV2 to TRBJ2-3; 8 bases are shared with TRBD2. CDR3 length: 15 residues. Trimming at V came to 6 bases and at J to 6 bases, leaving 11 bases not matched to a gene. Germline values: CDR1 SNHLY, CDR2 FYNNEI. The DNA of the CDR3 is TGTGCCAGCAGGGAAAGCGGGAGAGGGGGGGATACGCAGTATTTT. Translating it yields CASRESGRGGDTQYF.

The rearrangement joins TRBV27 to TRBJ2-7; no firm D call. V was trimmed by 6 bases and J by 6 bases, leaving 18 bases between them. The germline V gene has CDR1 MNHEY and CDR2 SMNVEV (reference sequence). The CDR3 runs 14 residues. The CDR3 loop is CASSYGTVGREQYF. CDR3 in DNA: TGTGCCAGCAGCTACGGTACAGTAGGCCGCGAGCAGTACTTC.

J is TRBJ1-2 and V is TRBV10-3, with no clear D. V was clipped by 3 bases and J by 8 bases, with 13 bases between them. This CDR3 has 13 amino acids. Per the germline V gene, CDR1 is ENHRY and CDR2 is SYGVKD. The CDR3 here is CAISDRQERGYTF. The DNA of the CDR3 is TGTGCCATCAGTGACAGGCAGGAACGAGGCTACACCTTC.

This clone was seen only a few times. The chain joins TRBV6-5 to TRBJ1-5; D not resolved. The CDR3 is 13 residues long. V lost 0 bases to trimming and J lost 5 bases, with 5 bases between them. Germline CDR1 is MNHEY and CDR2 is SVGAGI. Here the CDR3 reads CASSYSWDQPQHF. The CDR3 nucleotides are TGTGCCAGCAGTTACTCCTGGGATCAGCCCCAGCATTTT.

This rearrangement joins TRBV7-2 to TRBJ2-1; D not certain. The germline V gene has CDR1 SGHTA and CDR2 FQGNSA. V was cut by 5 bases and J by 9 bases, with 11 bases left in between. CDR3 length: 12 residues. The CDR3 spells CASSPPSSEQFF. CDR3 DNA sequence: TGTGCCAGCAGCCCCCCCTCCTCTGAGCAGTTCTTC.

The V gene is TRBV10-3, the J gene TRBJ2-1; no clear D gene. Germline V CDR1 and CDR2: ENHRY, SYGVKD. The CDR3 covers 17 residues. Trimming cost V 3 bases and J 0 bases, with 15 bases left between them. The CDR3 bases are TGTGCCATCAGTGACCTTCCTGCCCTCAGCTCCTACAATGAGCAGTTCTTC. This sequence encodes CAISDLPALSSYNEQFF.